These 16 T cell receptor beta chains were sequenced from one sample in a study of T cell responses to AZD1222 COVID-19 vaccine. Sequencing used immunoSEQ multiplex PCR; TCRdb keeps in-frame clones, though not all of them. Altogether 140,000 to 150,000 clones are present, over 75% being singletons, with the ten largest covering roughly 5.2%. The source was peripheral blood, collected 28 days after the second dose of the MenACWY control vaccine. The receptors come from an adult who received the MenACWY meningococcal vaccine as a control.

V is TRBV30 and J is TRBJ1-1; tentatively, D is TRBD1 (5 bases). Deletions cut 6 bases from V and 0 bases from J, with 8 bases between. This CDR3 has 12 residues. CDR1 and CDR2 (germline): GTSNPN, SVGIG (reference sequence). The CDR3 protein is CACGGVNTEAFF. The CDR3 nucleotides read TGTGCCTGCGGGGGGGTGAACACTGAAGCTTTCTTT. Complete variable domain (other parts from reference TRBV30 and TRBJ1-1): SQTIHQWPATLVQPVGSPLSLECTVEGTSNPNLYWYRQAAGRGLQLLFYSVGIGQISSEVPQNLSASRPQDRQFILSSKKLLLSDSGFYLCACGGVNTEAFFGQGTRLTVV.

This clone has a handful of counts. This chain joins TRBV11-3 and TRBJ1-1; the D gene is possibly TRBD1 (5 bases). This CDR3 region has 13 residues. Germline values: CDR1 SGHNT, CDR2 YENEEA. The V and J ends lost 2 bases and 6 bases respectively, with 10 bases between them. CDR3 sequence (DNA): TGTGCCAGCAGCTTAACTCAGGGCGCTGAAGCTTTCTTT. It yields the protein CASSLTQGAEAFF.

The chain has TRBV19 and TRBJ1-2; D not certain. This CDR3 contains 15 residues. The V gene lost 5 bases and the J gene lost 0 bases, with 13 bases spanning the gap. CDR1 LNHDA and CDR2 SQIVND come from the germline V gene (reference sequence). CDR3 nucleotide sequence: TGTGCCAGTAGTCCCCTCCCGGTTCCTAACTATGGCTACACCTTC. It specifies CASSPLPVPNYGYTF.

The chain links TRBV7-2 to TRBJ1-6, with 7 bases that match TRBD1. V gave up 8 bases and J gave up 12 bases; unmatched junction bases: 16. This CDR3 is built from 15 residues. Germline V CDR1 and CDR2: SGHTA, FQGNSA. The CDR3 nucleotides are TGTGCCAGCGGCCGGACAGGCATCCTCGTCGAACCCCTCCACTTT. Its protein product is CASGRTGILVEPLHF.

The J gene is TRBJ1-1, the V gene TRBV14, with D possibly matching TRBD1 (5 bases). Germline CDR1 SGHDN, CDR2 FVKESK. This CDR3 contains 13 residues. V was pared by 2 bases and J by 11 bases, with 15 bases between. CDR3: CASSQTWGNLAFF. The DNA of the CDR3 is TGTGCCAGCAGCCAAACCTGGGGGAATTTGGCTTTCTTT. The full variable domain, in which reference TRBV14 and TRBJ1-1 provide the parts outside the CDR3, is EAGVTQFPSHSVIEKGQTVTLRCDPISGHDNLYWYRRVMGKEIKFLLHFVKESKQDESGMPNNRFLAERTGGTYSTLKVQPAELEDSGVYFCASSQTWGNLAFFGQGTRLTVV.

This chain uses TRBV12-5 with TRBJ2-1; D ambiguous. CDR1 and CDR2 from the germline V gene are LGHNT and FRNRAP. The CDR3 is 16 residues long. V shed 2 bases and J shed 0 bases, with 11 bases lying between them. CDR3 nucleotides: TGTGCTAGTGGTTTGAGCGTCTGGGGCTCCTACAATGAGCAGTTCTTC. The encoded protein is CASGLSVWGSYNEQFF.

The J gene is TRBJ2-7, the V gene TRBV5-1, with D maybe TRBD2 (6 bases). CDR1 is SGHRS and CDR2 is YFSETQ in the germline V gene. Trimming stripped 7 bases from V and 5 bases from J, with 19 bases between. This CDR3 region has 14 residues. In DNA, the CDR3 is TGCGCCAGCGCCCGGGGTTCACGGGGGAACGAGCAGTACTTC. The encoded protein is CASARGSRGNEQYF. The whole variable domain, remainder taken from reference TRBV5-1 and TRBJ2-7, is KAGVTQTPRYLIKTRGQQVTLSCSPISGHRSVSWYQQTPGQGLQFLFEYFSETQRNKGNFPGRFSGRQFSNSRSEMNVSTLELGDSALYLCASARGSRGNEQYFGPGTRLTVT.

The rearrangement joins TRBV6-4 to TRBJ1-6; D not certain. This CDR3 spans 13 amino acids. Deletions cut 5 bases from V and 8 bases from J, with 10 bases between. Germline values: CDR1 MRHNA, CDR2 SNTAGT. The DNA for the CDR3 is TGTGCCAGCAGTCATATGGTTGATTCACCCCTCCACTTT. It codes for CASSHMVDSPLHF.

CDR3 bases: TGTGCCAGCAGCTCCCCGATGGGAACTAACTATGGCTACACCTTC. It yields the protein CASSSPMGTNYGYTF. The chain joins TRBV5-4 to TRBJ1-2; D unresolved. Germline assignment: CDR1 SGHNT and CDR2 YYREEE (reference sequence). CDR3 length: 15 residues. V lost 3 bases to trimming and J lost 0 bases, with 12 bases between them.

This clone was seen a handful of times. The chain has TRBV7-9 and TRBJ2-7; 7 nucleotides match TRBD1. The CDR3 has 14 amino acids. V trimming: 1 base; J trimming: 2 bases; junction bases outside the gene matches: 2. Germline V lookup: CDR1 SEHNR, CDR2 FQNEAQ (reference sequence). CDR3 coding DNA: TGTGCCAGCAGCTTAGTCGGGACAGCCTACGAGCAGTACTTC. Residues: CASSLVGTAYEQYF.

V and J are TRBV7-3 and TRBJ2-7; the D is unclear. Trimming shortened V by 2 bases and J by 6 bases, and 11 bases separated the two germline ends. The CDR3 runs to 13 residues. Per the germline V gene, CDR1 is SGHTA and CDR2 is FQGTGA. CDR3 sequence reads: CASSLYQEGEQYF. CDR3 coding DNA: TGTGCCAGCAGCTTATATCAGGAAGGCGAGCAGTACTTC.

The genes are TRBV19 and TRBJ2-4, with D perhaps assigned TRBD1 or TRBD2 (5 bases each). The CDR3 contains 16 residues. Germline V gene sequence: CDR1 LNHDA, CDR2 SQIVND (reference sequence). Trimming took 3 bases from V and 0 from J, leaving 12 bases between them. The CDR3 loop reads CASSIRDGLAKNIQYF. CDR3 coding DNA: TGTGCCAGTAGTATCCGGGACGGCCTAGCCAAAAACATTCAGTACTTC.

The genes are TRBV7-2 and TRBJ2-5, with D unresolved. CDR3 length: 15 amino acids. Trimming removed 8 bases from V and 2 bases from J, with 18 bases in between. Germline assignment: CDR1 SGHTA and CDR2 FQGNSA. In DNA, the CDR3 is TGTGCCAGCGGCAGAGTAGGACCTCGACAAGAGACCCAGTACTTC. Encoded protein: CASGRVGPRQETQYF.

The chain uses TRBV18 and TRBJ1-6; D ambiguous. Germline CDR1 KGHSH, CDR2 LQKENI. The CDR3 runs to 15 residues. V lost 6 bases and J 7 bases, leaving 16 bases between the germline ends. CDR3 bases: TGTGCCAGCTCTAGGTCGGGTCAGAACAATTCACCCCTCCACTTT. This translates into CASSRSGQNNSPLHF.

The chain employs TRBV5-4 and TRBJ1-4; unclear D gene. The CDR3 sequence is 12 residues long. The germline CDR1 and CDR2 sequences are SGHNT and YYREEE (reference sequence). Trimming left V 4 bases short and J 8 bases short, with 9 bases between. CDR3 DNA sequence: TGTGCCAGCAGCCGCTTCGGGGAAAAACTGTTTTTT. This translates into CASSRFGEKLFF.

This chain connects TRBV18 to TRBJ1-1; tentative D call: TRBD1 (6 bases). The V and J ends lost 6 bases and 1 base respectively, with 9 bases between them. CDR3 length equals 13 residues. CDR1 and CDR2 from the germline V gene are KGHSH and LQKENI. CDR3 amino acids: CASSQGPNTEAFF. DNA of the CDR3: TGTGCCAGCTCCCAGGGGCCGAACACTGAAGCTTTCTTT.